This T cell receptor beta chain was sequenced during a study of cytomegalovirus exposure and HLA in healthy donors. Study observations and caveats: Most TCR sequences proved rare, with some public TCRs found in many donors.

Profiling relied on immunoSEQ multiplex PCR, and the TCRdb table lists in-frame clones only, not all of them. Of 260,000 or so clones in the sample, approximately 90% were seen once. Details on this clone: Its antigen is not identified.

The TCR was taken from a woman aged 18-29 years in good health and CMV-seronegative. What was sequenced was PBMCs.

Here the CDR3 reads CASSIGLLTDTQYF. CDR3 sequence (DNA): TGTGCCAGCAGCATCGGACTACTCACAGATACGCAGTATTTT. The V and J genes are TRBV7-2 and TRBJ2-3, with D possibly being TRBD2 (6 bases). Germline V gene lookup returns CDR1 SGHTA and CDR2 FQGNSA. V lost 5 bases and J lost 2, with 11 bases in between. The length of the CDR3 is 14 residues.